The present entry profiles one T cell receptor (beta chain) with its context. This sample is drawn from a study of T cells in Graves' hyperthyroidism and ophthalmopathy. V gave up 4 bases and J gave up 6 bases, with 16 bases separating them. Germline CDR1 reads SGHRS; CDR2 reads YFSETQ. The CDR3 consists of 14 residues. Diagnoses were made from clinical symptoms, serum measures (thyroxine and TRAb), thyroid ultrasound and orbital computed tomography. There were TCR beta CDR3 regions amplified from RNA transcripts. An initial round of RT-PCR targeting the TCR CDR3 relied on the HTBI primer set. A single record per CDR3 protein comes from TCRdb applying MiXCR to the multiplex PCR reads. The repertoire consists of roughly 380,000 distinct CDR3 sequences, with over 15% occurring once and the leading ten covering 3.7%.

The TCR sequence derives from a woman aged 18-29 years with Graves' hyperthyroidism. Sequencing was carried out using blood. The chain is built from TRBV5-1 and TRBJ1-2; tentatively, D is TRBD1 (5 bases). CDR3 sequence reads: CASSLGGAWDGYTF. CDR3 sequence (DNA): TGCGCCAGCAGCCTTGGAGGGGCTTGGGATGGCTACACCTTC.